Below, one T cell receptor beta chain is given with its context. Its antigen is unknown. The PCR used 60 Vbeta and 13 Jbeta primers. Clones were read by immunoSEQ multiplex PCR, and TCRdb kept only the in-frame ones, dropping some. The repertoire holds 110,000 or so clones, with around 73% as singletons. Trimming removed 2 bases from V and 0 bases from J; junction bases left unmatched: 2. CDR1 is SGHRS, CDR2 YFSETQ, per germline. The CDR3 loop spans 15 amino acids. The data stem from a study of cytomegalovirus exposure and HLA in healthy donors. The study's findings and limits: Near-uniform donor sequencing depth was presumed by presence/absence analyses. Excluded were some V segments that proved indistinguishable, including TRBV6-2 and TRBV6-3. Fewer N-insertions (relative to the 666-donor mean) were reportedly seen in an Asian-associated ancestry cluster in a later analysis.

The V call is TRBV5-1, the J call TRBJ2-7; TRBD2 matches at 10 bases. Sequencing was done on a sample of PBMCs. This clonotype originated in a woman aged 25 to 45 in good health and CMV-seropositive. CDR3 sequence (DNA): TGCGCCAGCAGCTTACTAGCGGGGAACTCCTACGAGCAGTACTTC. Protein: CASSLLAGNSYEQYF.